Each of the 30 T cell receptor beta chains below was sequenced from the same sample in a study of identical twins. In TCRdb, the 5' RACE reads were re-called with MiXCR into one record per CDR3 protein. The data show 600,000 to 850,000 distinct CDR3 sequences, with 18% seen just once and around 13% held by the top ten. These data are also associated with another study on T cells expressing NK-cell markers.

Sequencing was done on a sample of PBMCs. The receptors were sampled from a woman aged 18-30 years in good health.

In DNA, the CDR3 is TGTGCCACCTCCCGGGGACTAGGCTACAATGAGCAGTTCTTC. Translation: CATSRGLGYNEQFF. The genes are TRBV7-2 and TRBJ2-1, with 8 bases lining up with TRBD2. CDR3 length equals 14 residues. Germline CDR1 is SGHTA and CDR2 is FQGNSA. J gave up 3 bases and V 10 bases, and 8 bases lay outside the gene matches.

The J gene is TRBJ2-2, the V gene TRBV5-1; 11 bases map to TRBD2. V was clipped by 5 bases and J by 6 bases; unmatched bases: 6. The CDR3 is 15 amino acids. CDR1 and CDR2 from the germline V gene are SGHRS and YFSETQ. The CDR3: CASRVTSGSPGELFF. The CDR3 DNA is TGCGCCAGCAGAGTCACTAGCGGGAGTCCCGGGGAGCTGTTTTTT.

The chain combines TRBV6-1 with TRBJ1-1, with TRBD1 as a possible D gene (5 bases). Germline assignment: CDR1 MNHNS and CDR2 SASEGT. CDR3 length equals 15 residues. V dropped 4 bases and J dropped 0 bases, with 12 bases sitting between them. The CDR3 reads CASSGGRGLNTEAFF. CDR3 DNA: TGTGCCAGCAGTGGGGGCCGGGGTTTGAACACTGAAGCTTTCTTT.

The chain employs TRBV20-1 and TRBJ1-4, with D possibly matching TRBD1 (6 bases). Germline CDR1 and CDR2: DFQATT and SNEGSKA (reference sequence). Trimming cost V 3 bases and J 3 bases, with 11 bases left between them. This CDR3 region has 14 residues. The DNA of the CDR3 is TGCAGTGCTAGTCTGGGGGCATCTAATGAAAAACTGTTTTTT. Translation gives CSASLGASNEKLFF.

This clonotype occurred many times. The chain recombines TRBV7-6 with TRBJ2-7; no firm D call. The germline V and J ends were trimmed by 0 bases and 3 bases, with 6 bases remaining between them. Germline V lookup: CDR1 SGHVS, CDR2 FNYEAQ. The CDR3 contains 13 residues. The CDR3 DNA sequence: TGTGCCAGCAGCTTAGCGCCCCACTACGAGCAGTACTTC. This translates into CASSLAPHYEQYF.

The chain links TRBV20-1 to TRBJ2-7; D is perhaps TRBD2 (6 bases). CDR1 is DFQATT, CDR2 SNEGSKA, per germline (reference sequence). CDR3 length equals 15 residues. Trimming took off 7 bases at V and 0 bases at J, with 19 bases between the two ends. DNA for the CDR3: TGCAGTGTCAGGGTGGCGGGACCCCTCTCCTACGAGCAGTACTTC. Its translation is CSVRVAGPLSYEQYF.

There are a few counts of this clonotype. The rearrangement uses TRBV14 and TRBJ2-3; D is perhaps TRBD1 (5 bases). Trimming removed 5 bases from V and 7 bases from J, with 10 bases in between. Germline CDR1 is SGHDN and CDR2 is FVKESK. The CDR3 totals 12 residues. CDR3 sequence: CASSFHRNTQYF. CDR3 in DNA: TGTGCCAGCAGCTTTCACAGGAATACGCAGTATTTT. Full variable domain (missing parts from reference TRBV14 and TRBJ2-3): EAGVTQFPSHSVIEKGQTVTLRCDPISGHDNLYWYRRVMGKEIKFLLHFVKESKQDESGMPNNRFLAERTGGTYSTLKVQPAELEDSGVYFCASSFHRNTQYFGPGTRLTVL.

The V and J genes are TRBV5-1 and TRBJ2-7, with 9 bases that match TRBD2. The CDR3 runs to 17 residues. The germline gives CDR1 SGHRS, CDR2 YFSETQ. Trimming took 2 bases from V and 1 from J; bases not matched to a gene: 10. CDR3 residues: CASSLRAGGFASYEQYF. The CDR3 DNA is TGCGCCAGCAGCTTAAGAGCGGGAGGTTTCGCGTCCTACGAGCAGTACTTC.

CDR3 nucleotides: TGTGCCATCAGTGATGGGGGACTAGCGGGTTCACGAGAGCAGTTCTTC. It yields the protein CAISDGGLAGSREQFF. The chain joins TRBV10-3 to TRBJ2-1; 12 bases agree with TRBD2. V lost 3 bases and J lost 10; bases outside the gene matches: 10. The CDR3 runs to 16 residues. Per the germline V gene, CDR1 is ENHRY and CDR2 is SYGVKD.

CDR3 in DNA: TGCGCCAGCAGCTCCGGACAGGGCGAATCACCCCTCCACTTT. Encoded protein: CASSSGQGESPLHF. The chain links TRBV5-1 to TRBJ1-6; 8 positions match TRBD1. The CDR3 runs to 14 residues. Germline CDR1 and CDR2: SGHRS and YFSETQ. V shed 3 bases and J 10 bases; nucleotides not matched to a gene: 6.

For the CDR3, the DNA is TGCAGTGCTCTAGCGGGGGGGGCTCGAGAGACCCAGTACTTC. Amino acids: CSALAGGARETQYF. V gene TRBV20-1 combines with J gene TRBJ2-5; TRBD2 aligns across 12 bases. The CDR3 is made up of 14 amino acids. The V segment lost 5 bases and the J segment 4 bases; nucleotides outside the gene matches: 5. The germline V gene has CDR1 DFQATT and CDR2 SNEGSKA (reference sequence).

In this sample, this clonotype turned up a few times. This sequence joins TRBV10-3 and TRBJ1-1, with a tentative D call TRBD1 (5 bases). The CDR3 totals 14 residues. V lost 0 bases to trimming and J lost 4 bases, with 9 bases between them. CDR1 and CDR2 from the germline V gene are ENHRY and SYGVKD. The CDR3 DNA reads TGTGCCATCAGTGAGTCGTCGGGGGTCACTGAAGCTTTCTTT. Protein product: CAISESSGVTEAFF.

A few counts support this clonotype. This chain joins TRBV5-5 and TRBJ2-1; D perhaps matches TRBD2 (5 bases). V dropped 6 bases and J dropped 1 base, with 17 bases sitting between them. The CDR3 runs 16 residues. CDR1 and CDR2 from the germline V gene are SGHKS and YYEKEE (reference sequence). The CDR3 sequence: CASNPLSGISYNEQFF. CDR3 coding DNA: TGTGCCAGCAACCCCCTCTCGGGGATATCCTACAATGAGCAGTTCTTC.

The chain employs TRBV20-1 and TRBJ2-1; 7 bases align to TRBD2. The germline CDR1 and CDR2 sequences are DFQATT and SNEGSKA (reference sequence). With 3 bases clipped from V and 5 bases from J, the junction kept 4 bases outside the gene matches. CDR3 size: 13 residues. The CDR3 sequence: CSASGGGNNEQFF. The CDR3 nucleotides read TGCAGTGCTAGTGGCGGGGGAAACAATGAGCAGTTCTTC.

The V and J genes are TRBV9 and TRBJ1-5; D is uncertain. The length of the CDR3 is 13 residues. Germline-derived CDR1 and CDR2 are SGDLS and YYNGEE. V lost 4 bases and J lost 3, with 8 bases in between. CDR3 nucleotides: TGTGCCAGCAGCTTTCGTCTCAATCAGCCCCAGCATTTT. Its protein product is CASSFRLNQPQHF.

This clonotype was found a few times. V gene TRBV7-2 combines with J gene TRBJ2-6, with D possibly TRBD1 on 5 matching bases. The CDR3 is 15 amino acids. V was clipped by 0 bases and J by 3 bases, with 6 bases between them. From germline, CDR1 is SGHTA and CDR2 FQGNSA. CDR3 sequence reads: CASSLARGGANVLTF. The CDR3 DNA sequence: TGTGCCAGCAGCTTAGCTAGGGGTGGGGCCAACGTCCTGACTTTC. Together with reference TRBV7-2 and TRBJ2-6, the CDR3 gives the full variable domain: GAGVSQSPSNKVTEKGKDVELRCDPISGHTALYWYRQSLGQGLEFLIYFQGNSAPDKSGLPSDRFSAERTGGSVSTLTIQRTQQEDSAVYLCASSLARGGANVLTFGAGSRLTVL.

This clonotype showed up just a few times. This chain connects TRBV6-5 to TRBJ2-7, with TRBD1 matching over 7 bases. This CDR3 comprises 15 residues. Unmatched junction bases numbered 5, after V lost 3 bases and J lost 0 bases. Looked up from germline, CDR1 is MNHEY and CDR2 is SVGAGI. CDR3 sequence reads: CASSYTGTASYEQYF. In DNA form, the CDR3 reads TGTGCCAGCAGTTATACCGGGACAGCCTCCTACGAGCAGTACTTC.

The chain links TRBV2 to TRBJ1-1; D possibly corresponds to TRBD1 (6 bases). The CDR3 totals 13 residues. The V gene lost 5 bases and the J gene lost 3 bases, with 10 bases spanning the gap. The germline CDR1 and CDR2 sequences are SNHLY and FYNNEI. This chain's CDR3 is CASSQEGDTEAFF. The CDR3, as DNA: TGTGCCAGCAGTCAGGAGGGGGACACTGAAGCTTTCTTT.

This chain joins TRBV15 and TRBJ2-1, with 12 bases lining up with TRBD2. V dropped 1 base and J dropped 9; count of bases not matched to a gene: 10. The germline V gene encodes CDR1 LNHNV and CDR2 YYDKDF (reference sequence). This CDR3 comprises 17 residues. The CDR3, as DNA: TGTGCCACCAGCAGAGCAAAAGGACTAGCGGGAATCGGTGAGCAGTTCTTC. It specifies CATSRAKGLAGIGEQFF.

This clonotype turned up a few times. CDR3 nucleotide sequence: TGTGCCACCCGGGAGGGACCGGTTAATGAAAAACTGTTTTTT. Translation gives CATREGPVNEKLFF. The V and J genes are TRBV10-3 and TRBJ1-4, with D possibly being TRBD1 (5 bases). V was cut by 10 bases and J by 4 bases, with 16 bases left in between. Germline V gives CDR1 ENHRY, CDR2 SYGVKD. CDR3 length: 14 amino acids.

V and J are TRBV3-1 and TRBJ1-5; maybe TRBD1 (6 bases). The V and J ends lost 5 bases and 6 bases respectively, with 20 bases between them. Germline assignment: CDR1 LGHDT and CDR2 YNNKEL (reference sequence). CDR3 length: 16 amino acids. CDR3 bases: TGTGCCAGCAGCGCCCGCACGACAGGCGAACCTCAGCCCCAGCATTTT. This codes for CASSARTTGEPQPQHF.

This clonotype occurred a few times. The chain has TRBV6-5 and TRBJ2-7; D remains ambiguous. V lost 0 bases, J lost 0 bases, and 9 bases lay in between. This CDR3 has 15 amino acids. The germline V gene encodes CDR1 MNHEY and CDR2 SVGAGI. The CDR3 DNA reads TGTGCCAGCAGTTACTCGAGAGGCTACTCCTACGAGCAGTACTTC. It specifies CASSYSRGYSYEQYF.

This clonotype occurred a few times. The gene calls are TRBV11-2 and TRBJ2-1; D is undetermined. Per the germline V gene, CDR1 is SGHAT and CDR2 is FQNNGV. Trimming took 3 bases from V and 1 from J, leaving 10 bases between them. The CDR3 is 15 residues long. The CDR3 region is CASSFHGSSYNEQFF. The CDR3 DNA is TGTGCCAGCAGCTTCCACGGTTCTTCCTACAATGAGCAGTTCTTC.

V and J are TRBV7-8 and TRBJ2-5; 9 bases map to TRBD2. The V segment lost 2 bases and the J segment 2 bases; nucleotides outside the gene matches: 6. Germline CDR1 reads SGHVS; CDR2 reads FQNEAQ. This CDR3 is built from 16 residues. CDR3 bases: TGTGCCAGCAGCTTAAGTGGCGGGGGGGGACAAGAGACCCAGTACTTC. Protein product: CASSLSGGGGQETQYF. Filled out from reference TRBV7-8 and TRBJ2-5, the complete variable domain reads GAGVSQSPRYKVAKRGQDVALRCDPISGHVSLFWYQQALGQGPEFLTYFQNEAQLDKSGLPSDRFFAERPEGSVSTLKIQRTQQEDSAVYLCASSLSGGGGQETQYFGPGTRLLVL.

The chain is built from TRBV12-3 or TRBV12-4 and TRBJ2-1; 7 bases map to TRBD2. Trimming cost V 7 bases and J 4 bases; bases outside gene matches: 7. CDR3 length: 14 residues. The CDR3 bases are TGTGCCAGCATTTGGGCCGGGGGGTACAATGAGCAGTTCTTC. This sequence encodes CASIWAGGYNEQFF.

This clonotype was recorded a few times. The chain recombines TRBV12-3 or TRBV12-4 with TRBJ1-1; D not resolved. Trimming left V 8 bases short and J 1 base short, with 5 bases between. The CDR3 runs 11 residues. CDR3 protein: CASCQNTEAFF. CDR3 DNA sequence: TGTGCCAGCTGTCAGAACACTGAAGCTTTCTTT.

CDR3: CASRRSTAPEQYF. The CDR3 nucleotides are TGTGCCAGCAGGCGATCCACCGCCCCCGAGCAGTACTTC. This chain links TRBV6-2 or TRBV6-3 with TRBJ2-7; no clear D. The CDR3 runs to 13 residues. V was shortened by 6 bases and J by 6 bases, with 15 bases between the two germline ends. CDR1 MNHEY and CDR2 SVGEGT come from the germline V gene.

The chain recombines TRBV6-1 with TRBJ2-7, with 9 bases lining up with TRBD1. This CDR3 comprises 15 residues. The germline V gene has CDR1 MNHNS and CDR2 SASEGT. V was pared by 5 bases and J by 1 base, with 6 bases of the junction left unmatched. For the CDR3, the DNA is TGTGCCAGCAGTACCGGGACAGGGCTATCCTACGAGCAGTACTTC. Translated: CASSTGTGLSYEQYF.

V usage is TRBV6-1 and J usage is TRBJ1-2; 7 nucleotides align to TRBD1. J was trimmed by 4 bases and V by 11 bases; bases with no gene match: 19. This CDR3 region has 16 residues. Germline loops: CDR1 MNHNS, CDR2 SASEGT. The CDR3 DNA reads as TGTGCCGCCTGGGGACAGTTAAAAGGGGCAATCTATGGCTACACCTTC. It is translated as CAAWGQLKGAIYGYTF.

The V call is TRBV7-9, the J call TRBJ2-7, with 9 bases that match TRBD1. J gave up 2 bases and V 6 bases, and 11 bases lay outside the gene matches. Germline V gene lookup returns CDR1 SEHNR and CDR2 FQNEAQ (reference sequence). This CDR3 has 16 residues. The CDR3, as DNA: TGTGCCAGCAGGACTAGGACAGGGGACAGCACCTACGAGCAGTACTTC. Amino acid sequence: CASRTRTGDSTYEQYF.